The clone carrying this T cell receptor beta chain was seen a few times. The sample belongs to a study of response to subunit inactivated influenza vaccine. TCRdb recomputed calls from the RT-PCR reads with MiXCR, one row per CDR3 protein. This table has roughly 550,000 distinct CDR3 sequences, roughly 23% appearing once. Germline V lookup: CDR1 ENHRY, CDR2 SYGVKD. After removal of 4 bases from V and 0 bases from J, the junction contained 3 bases not matched to a gene. This CDR3 has 14 residues. The same sample was also studied in work on T cells expressing NK-cell markers. In that study: Beta-chain TCR cDNA was generated via 5'RACE template switching with UMIs. Six or seven donors carried dominant NKG2C+ clonotypes that made up roughly 1.0-7.0% of their CD8+ T cells. The study found these clonotypes also leading the CD3+CD56-NKG2C+ fraction in four donors.

This clonotype was sampled from a man over 45 who received an inactivated influenza vaccine. The chain uses TRBV10-3 and TRBJ2-7; 7 nucleotides agree with TRBD2. Here the sequenced sample was CD4+ T cells sorted from PBMCs, taken approximately 12 days after vaccination. The CDR3 bases are TGTGCCATCAGTGGCGGGGGAAACTCCTACGAGCAGTACTTC. It translates to CAISGGGNSYEQYF.